These T cell receptor beta chains were read from a single sample in a study of blood T cells in healthy people across ages. TCRdb passed the 5' RACE reads through MiXCR, listing each CDR3 protein once. The sample has 700,000 to 850,000 distinct CDR3 sequences, approximately 35% seen once. The material sequenced was blood. These receptors originate from a man in his late teens or twenties in good health. Each CDR3 is given with its conserved first and last residue. Each record gives: CDR3 protein, CDR3 DNA, V gene, D gene, clone size, J gene. D genes are given only for firm matches. Clone size is stated in some rows and not others, as once, few, many or a class when expanded.

CASRIASTGELFF,TGTGCCAGCAGAATAGCGAGCACCGGGGAGCTGTTTTTT,TRBV28,.,.,TRBJ2-2
CASSVEFSGRGYTF,TGTGCCAGCAGCGTAGAATTTTCGGGGCGAGGCTACACCTTC,TRBV9,.,.,TRBJ1-2
CASSFQGGGADTQYF,TGTGCCAGCAGCTTCCAAGGTGGGGGCGCAGATACGCAGTATTTT,TRBV7-6,.,.,TRBJ2-3
CASSQDESTGPYEQYF,TGCGCCAGCAGCCAAGATGAATCCACGGGGCCCTACGAGCAGTACTTC,TRBV4-1,.,.,TRBJ2-7
CASSSSRGLARNEQFF,TGTGCCAGCAGTTCGTCCCGGGGACTAGCGAGGAATGAGCAGTTCTTC,TRBV28,TRBD2,.,TRBJ2-1
CSARIFRAYSNFF,TGCAGTGCTAGGATCTTTCGGGCCTATTCCAATTTCTTT,TRBV20-1,.,.,TRBJ1-1
CASSYSNPGAGYTF,TGTGCCAGCAGTTATTCAAATCCTGGCGCTGGCTACACCTTC,TRBV6-2/TRBV6-3,.,.,TRBJ1-2
CSVLLAGGADTQYF,TGCAGCGTCCTACTAGCGGGGGGTGCAGATACGCAGTATTTT,TRBV29-1,TRBD2,few,TRBJ2-3
CASSVNGAGAQYF,TGTGCCAGCAGTGTAAACGGGGCCGGGGCCCAGTACTTC,TRBV12-3/TRBV12-4,.,few,TRBJ2-5
CASSLALREYNEQFF,TGTGCCAGCAGCTTAGCGCTGAGAGAATACAATGAGCAGTTCTTC,TRBV7-6,.,many,TRBJ2-1
CASSPMRLTYSTDTRYF,TGTGCCAGCAGCCCCATGCGACTCACCTATAGCACAGATACGCGGTATTTT,TRBV12-3/TRBV12-4,.,.,TRBJ2-3
CSARAITGTYEQYF,TGCAGTGCTAGAGCGATTACAGGGACCTACGAGCAGTACTTC,TRBV20-1,.,few,TRBJ2-7
CASSLTVTNEKLFF,TGCGCCAGCAGCCTGACAGTAACTAATGAAAAACTGTTTTTT,TRBV5-1,.,few,TRBJ1-4
CSFRGTGPGEQYF,TGCAGCTTCCGTGGGACAGGGCCGGGGGAGCAGTACTTC,TRBV29-1,TRBD1,few,TRBJ2-7